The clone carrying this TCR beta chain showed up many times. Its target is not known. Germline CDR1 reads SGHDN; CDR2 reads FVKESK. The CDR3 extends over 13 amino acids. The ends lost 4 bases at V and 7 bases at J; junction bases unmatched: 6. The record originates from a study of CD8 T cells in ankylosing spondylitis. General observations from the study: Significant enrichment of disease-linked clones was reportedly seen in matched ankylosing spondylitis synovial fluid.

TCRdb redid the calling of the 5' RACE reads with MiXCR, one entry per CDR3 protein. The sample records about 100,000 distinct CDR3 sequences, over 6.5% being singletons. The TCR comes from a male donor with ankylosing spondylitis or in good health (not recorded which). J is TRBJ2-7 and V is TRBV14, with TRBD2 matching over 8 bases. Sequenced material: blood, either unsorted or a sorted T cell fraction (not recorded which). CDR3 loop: CASSRELAGEQYF. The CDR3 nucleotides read TGTGCCAGCAGCCGAGAGCTAGCGGGTGAGCAGTACTTC.